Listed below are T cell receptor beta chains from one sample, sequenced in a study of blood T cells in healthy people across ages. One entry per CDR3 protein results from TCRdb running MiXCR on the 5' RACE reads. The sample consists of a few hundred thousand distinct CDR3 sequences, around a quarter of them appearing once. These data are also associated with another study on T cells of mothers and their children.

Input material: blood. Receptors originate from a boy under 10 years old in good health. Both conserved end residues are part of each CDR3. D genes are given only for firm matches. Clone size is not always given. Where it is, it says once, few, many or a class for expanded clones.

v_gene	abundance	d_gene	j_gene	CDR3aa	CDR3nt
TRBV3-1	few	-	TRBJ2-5	CASSQVAGPGETQYF	TGTGCCAGCAGCCAAGTGGCAGGACCTGGGGAGACCCAGTACTTC
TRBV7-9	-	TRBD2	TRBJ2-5	CASSETSGSGVFF	TGTGCCAGCAGCGAAACTAGCGGGAGCGGAGTGTTCTTC
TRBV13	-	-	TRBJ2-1	CASSLGHSSYNEQFF	TGTGCCAGCAGCTTGGGCCACTCCTCCTACAATGAGCAGTTCTTC
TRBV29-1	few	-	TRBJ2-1	CSVEGDGAYNEQFF	TGCAGCGTTGAAGGTGACGGAGCCTACAATGAGCAGTTCTTC
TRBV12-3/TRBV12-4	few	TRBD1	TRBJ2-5	CASSLRGQGQETRYF	TGTGCCAGCAGTTTAAGGGGACAGGGCCAAGAGACCCGGTACTTC
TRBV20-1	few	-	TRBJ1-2	CSAPSGEINYGYTF	TGCAGTGCACCCTCGGGGGAAATAAACTATGGCTACACCTTC
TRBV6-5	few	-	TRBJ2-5	CASSLNTGSQETQYF	TGTGCCAGCAGTTTGAATACAGGGTCCCAAGAGACCCAGTACTTC
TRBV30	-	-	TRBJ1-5	CAWSARTDPKQPQHF	TGTGCCTGGAGTGCTCGGACAGACCCAAAGCAGCCCCAGCATTTT
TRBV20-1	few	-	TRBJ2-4	CSAFSGSGVLAKNIQYF	TGCAGTGCCTTCTCAGGGAGTGGGGTGCTAGCCAAAAACATTCAGTACTTC
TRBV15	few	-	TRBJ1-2	CATSRDLRGLYGYTF	TGTGCCACCAGCAGAGATCTCCGGGGACTCTATGGCTACACCTTC
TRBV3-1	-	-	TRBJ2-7	CASSQDRYIDEQYF	TGTGCCAGCAGCCAAGATCGTTACATTGACGAGCAGTACTTC
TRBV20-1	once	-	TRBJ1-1	CSARPLKQFTEAFF	TGCAGTGCTAGACCTCTGAAACAGTTCACTGAAGCTTTCTTT
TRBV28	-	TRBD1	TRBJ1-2	CASGIMEGARGYTF	TGTGCCAGCGGGATTATGGAGGGGGCTCGGGGCTACACCTTC
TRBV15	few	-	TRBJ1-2	CATRLLYEDGYTF	TGTGCCACCAGGCTGTTGTATGAGGATGGCTACACCTTC
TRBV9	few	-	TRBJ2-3	CASALSGGWKDTQYF	TGTGCCAGCGCCTTAAGTGGAGGGTGGAAAGATACGCAGTATTTT
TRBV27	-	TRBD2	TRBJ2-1	CASSAGLAGGSWQFF	TGTGCCAGCAGCGCGGGACTAGCGGGGGGGAGTTGGCAGTTCTTC
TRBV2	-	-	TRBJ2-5	CASDETMETQYF	TGTGCCAGCGATGAGACTATGGAGACCCAGTACTTC
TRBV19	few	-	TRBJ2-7	CASSGSGSPYEQYF	TGTGCCAGTAGTGGCTCCGGATCCCCCTACGAGCAGTACTTC
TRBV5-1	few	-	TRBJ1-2	CASSLGMEDGYTF	TGCGCCAGCAGCTTGGGCATGGAGGATGGCTACACCTTC
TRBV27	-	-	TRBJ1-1	CASSLAQSNTEAFF	TGTGCCAGCAGTTTGGCCCAATCGAACACTGAAGCTTTCTTT
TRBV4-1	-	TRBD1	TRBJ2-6	CASSWGTGSSGANVLTF	TGCGCCAGCAGCTGGGGGACAGGGAGCTCTGGGGCCAACGTCCTGACTTTC
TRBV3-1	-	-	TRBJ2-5	CASSQAGNGETQYF	TGTGCCAGCAGCCAAGCGGGGAACGGAGAGACCCAGTACTTC
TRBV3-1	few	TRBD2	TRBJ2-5	CASSPIPGLAGRETQYF	TGTGCCAGCAGCCCCATCCCGGGACTAGCGGGACGGGAGACCCAGTACTTC
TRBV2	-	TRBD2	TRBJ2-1	CASSDAASGGYNEQFF	TGTGCCAGCAGTGATGCGGCTAGCGGGGGCTACAATGAGCAGTTCTTC
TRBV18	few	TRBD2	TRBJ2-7	CASSLGASGYEQYF	TGTGCCAGCTCACTTGGGGCTAGCGGATACGAGCAGTACTTC
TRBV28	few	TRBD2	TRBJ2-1	CASSPWTSANEQFF	TGTGCCAGCAGCCCCTGGACTAGCGCGAATGAGCAGTTCTTC
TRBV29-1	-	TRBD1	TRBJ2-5	CSGSDRAMETQYF	TGCAGCGGTTCGGACAGGGCCATGGAGACCCAGTACTTC
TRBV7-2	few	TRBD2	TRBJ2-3	CASSSRRGVSTDTQYF	TGTGCCAGCAGCTCCCGTCGGGGGGTGAGCACAGATACGCAGTATTTT
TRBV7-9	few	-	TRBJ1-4	CASSLMRADKNEKLFF	TGTGCCAGCAGCTTAATGAGGGCGGATAAGAATGAAAAACTGTTTTTT
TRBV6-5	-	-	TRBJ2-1	CASSPLGRNNEQFF	TGTGCCAGCAGCCCGTTGGGGAGAAACAATGAGCAGTTCTTC
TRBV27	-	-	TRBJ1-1	CASRTIAGTVNTEAFF	TGTGCCAGCAGAACCATCGCGGGGACCGTGAACACTGAAGCTTTCTTT
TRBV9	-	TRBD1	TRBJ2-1	CASSVLPSGQGFNEQFF	TGTGCCAGCAGCGTTCTTCCTTCGGGACAGGGCTTCAATGAGCAGTTCTTC
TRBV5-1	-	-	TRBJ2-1	CASSLGGSGTYNEQFF	TGCGCCAGCAGCTTGGGGGGTAGCGGCACCTACAATGAGCAGTTCTTC
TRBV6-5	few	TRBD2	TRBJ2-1	CASKVISGGGEQFF	TGTGCCAGCAAGGTTATCAGCGGGGGCGGTGAGCAGTTCTTC
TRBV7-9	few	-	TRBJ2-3	CASSPLPGGSTDTQYF	TGTGCCAGCAGCCCCCTCCCTGGCGGCAGCACAGATACGCAGTATTTT
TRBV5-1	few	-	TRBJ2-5	CASSLASPRKETQYF	TGCGCCAGCAGCTTGGCGAGTCCTAGAAAAGAGACCCAGTACTTC
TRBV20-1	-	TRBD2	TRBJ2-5	CSARSRTSQETQYF	TGCAGTGCAAGATCCCGGACTAGTCAAGAGACCCAGTACTTC
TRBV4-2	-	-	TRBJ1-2	CASSQDSVYRYTF	TGTGCCAGCAGCCAAGATTCCGTCTATCGCTACACCTTC
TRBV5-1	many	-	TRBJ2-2	CASMAGALLNTGELFF	TGCGCCAGCATGGCGGGGGCCTTACTCAACACCGGGGAGCTGTTTTTT
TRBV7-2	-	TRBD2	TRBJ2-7	CASSVETSGSYEQYF	TGTGCCAGCAGCGTTGAGACTAGCGGATCCTACGAGCAGTACTTC
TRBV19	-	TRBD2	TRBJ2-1	CASSIAVGLAGAHEQFF	TGTGCCAGTAGTATTGCGGTAGGACTAGCGGGAGCCCATGAGCAGTTCTTC